The 20 T cell receptor beta chains presented below share a single source sample, sequenced in a study of blood T cell repertoires in COVID-19 (dated by TCRdb to about 2020). Libraries were prepared through the immunoSEQ multiplex PCR assay. TCRdb took over this immuneACCESS table, retaining in-frame rearrangements with V and J assigned. Such tables are incomplete; in checked studies, under half of the missing clones stem from an unresolved V gene, and the remainder is unexplained. The sample records 250,000 to 350,000 clones, roughly 90% of which are singletons. Of the sample, 0.8% to 1% is held by the ten largest clones. Specimen: PBMCs or T cells enriched from blood (not recorded which). Every receptor here comes from a woman in her 30s who had recovered from COVID-19.

The rearrangement joins TRBV28 to TRBJ2-7; D might be TRBD2 (5 bases). V shed 1 base and J shed 4 bases, with 14 bases lying between them. The CDR3 has 15 amino acids. Germline CDR1 MDHEN, CDR2 SYDVKM. CDR3 coding DNA: TGTGCCAGCAGTTTATCCGGAAGGGCGGGTTACGAGCAGTACTTC. Residues: CASSLSGRAGYEQYF.

The chain has TRBV18 and TRBJ2-1; 7 nucleotides agree with TRBD1. Per germline, CDR1 KGHSH and CDR2 LQKENI. V dropped 4 bases and J dropped 6; count of bases not matched to a gene: 15. The CDR3 totals 17 residues. The CDR3 here is CASSLLDRAGTPNEQFF. In DNA form, the CDR3 reads TGTGCCAGCTCACTTCTTGACAGGGCCGGGACCCCCAATGAGCAGTTCTTC.

The chain has TRBV9 and TRBJ2-2, with 14 bases that match TRBD2. CDR3 length: 16 residues. Losses at the gene ends were 2 bases for V and 7 bases for J; bases not matched to a gene: 4. Germline-derived CDR1 and CDR2 are SGDLS and YYNGEE. As DNA, the CDR3 is TGTGCCAGCAGCGTTCGGACTAGCGGGAGGAGCGGGGAGCTGTTTTTT. Translated, it gives CASSVRTSGRSGELFF.

V is TRBV30 and J is TRBJ2-3, with unresolved D. V lost 2 bases, J lost 0 bases, and 9 bases lay in between. From germline, CDR1 is GTSNPN and CDR2 SVGIG (reference sequence). The CDR3 is made up of 14 amino acids. This chain's CDR3 is CAWSPTLSTDTQYF. The CDR3 DNA reads TGTGCCTGGAGTCCCACTTTGAGCACAGATACGCAGTATTTT.

This clone was observed a single time. The chain combines TRBV27 with TRBJ1-2; the match to TRBD1 covers 7 bases. Per the germline V gene, CDR1 is MNHEY and CDR2 is SMNVEV (reference sequence). CDR3 length equals 13 residues. Germline trimming cut 5 bases from V and 7 bases from J; bases unmatched to any gene: 7. DNA for the CDR3: TGTGCCAGCAGTGTTGACAGGGATGGTGGCTACACCTTC. It yields the protein CASSVDRDGGYTF.

This rearrangement joins TRBV6-2 or TRBV6-3 to TRBJ2-1, with TRBD2 identical over 7 bases. The CDR3 totals 13 residues. Germline V gene data show CDR1 as MNHEY and CDR2 as SVGEGT. Unmatched junction bases numbered 1, after V lost 4 bases and J lost 4 bases. CDR3 in DNA: TGTGCCAGCAGTTGGGGGGGATACAATGAGCAGTTCTTC. Amino acids: CASSWGGYNEQFF.

J is TRBJ2-5 and V is TRBV5-1; no clear D gene. CDR1 and CDR2 (germline): SGHRS, YFSETQ. The CDR3 is 12 residues long. Trimming shortened V by 4 bases and J by 5 bases, and 9 bases separated the two germline ends. The CDR3 DNA reads TGCGCCAGCAGCCTAACCCCTGAGACCCAGTACTTC. Its protein is CASSLTPETQYF. The complete variable domain, with remaining parts taken from reference TRBV5-1 and TRBJ2-5, reads KAGVTQTPRYLIKTRGQQVTLSCSPISGHRSVSWYQQTPGQGLQFLFEYFSETQRNKGNFPGRFSGRQFSNSRSEMNVSTLELGDSALYLCASSLTPETQYFGPGTRLLVL.

The rearrangement links TRBV5-4 to TRBJ2-3, with unresolved D. The V gene lost 0 bases and the J gene lost 0 bases, with 11 bases spanning the gap. This CDR3 spans 16 amino acids. Per germline, CDR1 SGHNT and CDR2 YYREEE (reference sequence). The chain's CDR3 is CASSLGVAVSTDTQYF. The CDR3 DNA follows: TGTGCCAGCAGCTTGGGGGTAGCAGTAAGCACAGATACGCAGTATTTT.

This clone was found a few times. This chain links TRBV5-4 with TRBJ2-5; D remains ambiguous. The CDR3 loop spans 12 amino acids. V lost 1 base to trimming and J lost 4 bases, with 5 bases between them. The germline CDR1 and CDR2 sequences are SGHNT and YYREEE (reference sequence). The CDR3 region is CASSLPGETQYF. The CDR3 bases are TGTGCCAGCAGCTTGCCAGGAGAGACCCAGTACTTC.

The chain joins TRBV4-1 to TRBJ1-3; 7 bases fit TRBD1. The CDR3 consists of 17 residues. Germline lookup yields CDR1 MGHRA and CDR2 YSYEKL. Losses at the gene ends were 2 bases for V and 4 bases for J; bases not matched to a gene: 11. The CDR3 here is CASSQPLQGLAGNTIYF. DNA for the CDR3: TGCGCCAGCAGCCAACCCTTACAGGGGCTGGCAGGAAACACCATATATTTT.

The chain combines TRBV3-1 (or the pseudogene TRBV3-2) with TRBJ2-3; TRBD2 matches 7 bases. V lost 1 base, J lost 1 base, and 14 bases stayed unmatched. From germline, CDR1 is LGHDT and CDR2 YNNKEL (reference sequence). This CDR3 comprises 19 residues. CDR3 loop: CASSQVIPVGEGRTDTQYF. CDR3 nucleotides: TGTGCCAGCAGCCAAGTGATCCCTGTGGGGGAGGGCCGCACAGATACGCAGTATTTT.

V and J are TRBV9 and TRBJ2-7; D might be TRBD1 (6 bases). The CDR3 runs 13 residues. From germline, CDR1 is SGDLS and CDR2 YYNGEE. The V and J ends lost 4 bases and 3 bases respectively, with 11 bases between them. CDR3: CASSPHRDYEQYF. The CDR3 DNA sequence: TGTGCCAGCAGCCCCCACAGGGACTACGAGCAGTACTTC. The entire variable domain, with the rest obtained from reference TRBV9 and TRBJ2-7, is as follows: DSGVTQTPKHLITATGQRVTLRCSPRSGDLSVYWYQQSLDQGLQFLIQYYNGEERAKGNILERFSAQQFPDLHSELNLSSLELGDSALYFCASSPHRDYEQYFGPGTRLTVT.

V is TRBV10-3 and J is TRBJ2-3; TRBD2 is a possible D gene (5 bases). Germline assignment: CDR1 ENHRY and CDR2 SYGVKD. V was pared by 7 bases and J by 4 bases, with 18 bases between. This CDR3 is built from 15 residues. This CDR3 reads CAINPGERISDTQYF. The DNA of the CDR3 is TGTGCCATCAACCCCGGGGAAAGGATCTCAGATACGCAGTATTTT.

The chain has TRBV6-2 or TRBV6-3 and TRBJ2-5, with 7 bases aligning to TRBD1. This CDR3 is 16 amino acids long. Germline CDR1 MNHEY, CDR2 SVGEGT. Germline trimming cut 0 bases from V and 10 bases from J; bases unmatched to any gene: 14. The CDR3 protein is CASSYSPRDRAVGQYF. The CDR3 coding sequence is TGTGCCAGCAGTTACTCTCCCCGAGACAGGGCGGTTGGCCAGTACTTC.

The rearrangement links TRBV12-3 or TRBV12-4 to TRBJ1-2; D not resolved. The CDR3 totals 13 residues. The CDR3 nucleotides are TGTGCGAGGACCGCGGTAGGGCCGGGAGGCTACACCTTC. Its protein product is CARTAVGPGGYTF.

The chain has TRBV7-2 and TRBJ1-2, with TRBD1 as a possible D gene (6 bases). The CDR3 contains 13 residues. Germline V gene lookup returns CDR1 SGHTA and CDR2 FQGNSA. V lost 5 bases, J lost 4 bases, and 11 bases lay in between. Here the CDR3 reads CASSTGQSYGYTF. The CDR3 coding sequence is TGTGCCAGCAGCACCGGACAGAGCTATGGCTACACCTTC.

The J gene is TRBJ1-2, the V gene TRBV11-3; possibly TRBD1 for D (5 bases). This CDR3 comprises 14 residues. Germline V gene lookup returns CDR1 SGHNT and CDR2 YENEEA. Trimming left V 3 bases short and J 4 bases short, with 12 bases between. The CDR3 region is CASSLGRAVYGYTF. The CDR3 nucleotides are TGTGCCAGCAGCTTGGGCAGGGCGGTCTATGGCTACACCTTC. The whole variable domain, filled in from reference TRBV11-3 and TRBJ1-2, reads EAGVVQSPRYKIIEKKQPVAFWCNPISGHNTLYWYLQNLGQGPELLIRYENEEAVDDSQLPKDRFSAERLKGVDSTLKIQPAELGDSAVYLCASSLGRAVYGYTFGSGTRLTVV.

The rearrangement joins TRBV9 to TRBJ2-3; 8 positions agree with TRBD2. Germline assignment: CDR1 SGDLS and CDR2 YYNGEE. This CDR3 contains 15 residues. The V and J ends lost 4 bases and 4 bases, in that order; junction bases with no gene match: 8. The CDR3 reads CASSFSGGPADTQYF. The CDR3 bases are TGTGCCAGCAGCTTCAGCGGGGGTCCCGCAGATACGCAGTATTTT.

The chain employs TRBV7-6 and TRBJ1-6; 8 positions match TRBD1. Germline CDR1 is SGHVS and CDR2 is FNYEAQ. The V and J ends lost 1 base and 8 bases, in that order; junction bases with no gene match: 7. The CDR3 has 16 amino acids. The CDR3 protein is CASSLGTGPRHSPLHF. For the CDR3, the DNA is TGTGCCAGCAGCTTAGGGACAGGGCCCCGTCATTCACCCCTCCACTTT.

V and J are TRBV7-3 and TRBJ2-3; 7 bases are a match to TRBD2. The junction had 9 bases not matched to a gene; V was cut back by 3 bases and J by 6 bases. CDR3 length: 15 amino acids. Germline CDR1 is SGHTA and CDR2 is FQGTGA. The CDR3 DNA sequence: TGTGCCAGCAGCTTCTCCAGCGGGGCGAGCGATACGCAGTATTTT. As protein: CASSFSSGASDTQYF.